This passage covers 18 T cell receptor beta chains from one sample sequenced in a study of cytomegalovirus exposure and HLA in healthy donors. Assay: immunoSEQ multiplex PCR; the TCRdb copy retains only in-frame clones and omits some. The sample holds 330,000 or so clones, roughly 89% seen once. The specimen sequenced was PBMCs. The receptors here all came from a woman between 18 and 30 years old in good health and CMV-seronegative.

V usage is TRBV27 and J usage is TRBJ2-6, with D perhaps matching TRBD1 (6 bases). Trimming shortened V by 0 bases and J by 3 bases, and 12 bases separated the two germline ends. In germline, CDR1 is MNHEY, CDR2 SMNVEV (reference sequence). The CDR3 has 17 residues. CDR3 sequence: CASSLSNRVGGANVLTF. The DNA of the CDR3 is TGTGCCAGCAGTTTATCGAACAGGGTTGGTGGGGCCAACGTCCTGACTTTC.

The gene calls are TRBV2 and TRBJ2-7, with TRBD1 identical over 9 bases. Unmatched junction bases numbered 15, after V lost 7 bases and J lost 2 bases. Germline V gene data show CDR1 as SNHLY and CDR2 as FYNNEI. This CDR3 is built from 17 residues. The CDR3 sequence: CASIFTGTGRDPYEQYF. CDR3 in DNA: TGTGCCAGCATTTTCACGGGGACAGGGAGAGATCCCTACGAGCAGTACTTC.

For this clone: The sample contains more than one DNA sequence encoding this CDR3. The rearrangement uses TRBV27 and TRBJ2-7, with 7 bases identical to TRBD1. J gave up 4 bases and V 2 bases, and 2 bases lay outside the gene matches. CDR1 MNHEY and CDR2 SMNVEV come from the germline V gene (reference sequence). The CDR3 contains 13 residues. The CDR3 here is CASSLGTVYEQYF. Here the CDR3 DNA reads TGTGCCAGCAGTTTAGGGACAGTATACGAGCAGTACTTC.

This chain connects TRBV7-2 to TRBJ2-7, with 11 bases aligning to TRBD2. The CDR3 totals 14 residues. V shed 4 bases, J shed 7 bases, and the junction held 6 bases outside the gene matches. The germline V gene encodes CDR1 SGHTA and CDR2 FQGNSA. CDR3 nucleotide sequence: TGTGCCAGCAGCTCCGGGACTAGCGGTTTGGAGCAGTACTTC. Protein sequence: CASSSGTSGLEQYF. The variable domain in full, with the rest retrieved from reference TRBV7-2 and TRBJ2-7, is GAGVSQSPSNKVTEKGKDVELRCDPISGHTALYWYRQSLGQGLEFLIYFQGNSAPDKSGLPSDRFSAERTGGSVSTLTIQRTQQEDSAVYLCASSSGTSGLEQYFGPGTRLTVT.

The CDR3 loop reads CASSLMGLPGELFF. CDR3 bases: TGCGCCAGCAGCTTGATGGGGCTGCCCGGGGAGCTGTTTTTT. The rearrangement joins TRBV5-1 to TRBJ2-2; a possible D gene is TRBD1 (5 bases). The V end was cut by 1 base, the J end by 6 bases, with 10 bases between. Germline V gene data show CDR1 as SGHRS and CDR2 as YFSETQ. The CDR3 is made up of 14 amino acids.

The J gene is TRBJ2-2, the V gene TRBV19; no firm D call. The V end lost 3 bases, the J end lost 3 bases, and 8 bases lay between the germline ends. The germline gives CDR1 LNHDA, CDR2 SQIVND (reference sequence). CDR3 size: 14 residues. The CDR3 DNA sequence: TGTGCCAGTAGTATGGCGGAGCACACCGGGGAGCTGTTTTTT. As protein: CASSMAEHTGELFF. The full variable domain, its missing parts supplied by reference TRBV19 and TRBJ2-2, is DGGITQSPKYLFRKEGQNVTLSCEQNLNHDAMYWYRQDPGQGLRLIYYSQIVNDFQKGDIAEGYSVSREKKESFPLTVTSAQKNPTAFYLCASSMAEHTGELFFGEGSRLTVL.

The chain combines TRBV15 with TRBJ2-7; D ambiguous. Germline CDR1 and CDR2: LNHNV and YYDKDF (reference sequence). The V and J ends lost 0 bases and 5 bases respectively, with 14 bases between them. This CDR3 contains 15 residues. Written as DNA, the CDR3 is TGTGCCACCAGCAGAGATCCGGGTAGCATCAACGAGCAGTACTTC. It translates to CATSRDPGSINEQYF.

V is TRBV7-8 and J is TRBJ1-2, with D possibly TRBD1 on 6 matching bases. This CDR3 region has 15 residues. Germline-derived CDR1 and CDR2 are SGHVS and FQNEAQ. The V and J ends lost 4 bases and 2 bases respectively, with 14 bases between them. The DNA for the CDR3 is TGTGCCAGCAGCTCATCCGGGACACAGAACTATGGCTACACCTTC. It specifies CASSSSGTQNYGYTF.

The V and J genes are TRBV27 and TRBJ2-2; D call uncertain. V was cut by 1 base and J by 0 bases, with 6 bases left in between. The CDR3 spans 15 residues. Germline CDR1 is MNHEY and CDR2 is SMNVEV (reference sequence). The CDR3 bases are TGTGCCAGCAGTTTATGGTCGGCGAACACCGGGGAGCTGTTTTTT. Translation gives CASSLWSANTGELFF.

There are a few counts of this clone. The chain is built from TRBV5-1 and TRBJ2-2, with TRBD2 matching over 10 bases. The CDR3 totals 13 residues. CDR1 is SGHRS and CDR2 is YFSETQ in the germline V gene. Trimming cost V 7 bases and J 6 bases; bases outside gene matches: 3. CDR3 in amino acids: CASAGTSAGELFF. Written as DNA, the CDR3 is TGCGCCAGCGCTGGGACTAGCGCCGGGGAGCTGTTTTTT.

The chain has TRBV28 and TRBJ2-7; 9 nucleotides align to TRBD2. Germline lookup yields CDR1 MDHEN and CDR2 SYDVKM. With V trimmed by 7 bases and J by 0 bases, 4 bases remained unmatched. The CDR3 runs 14 residues. CDR3 bases: TGTGCCAGCATGCTGACTAGCGGCTCCTACGAGCAGTACTTC. Its translation: CASMLTSGSYEQYF.

This rearrangement joins TRBV2 to TRBJ1-4; a weak D match, TRBD1 (5 bases). The V gene's germline CDR1 is SNHLY and CDR2 FYNNEI. There are 20 residues in the CDR3. Trimming removed 0 bases from V and 0 bases from J, with 20 bases in between. The chain's CDR3 is CASSEARRDGVFSTNEKLFF. The DNA of the CDR3 is TGTGCCAGCAGTGAAGCACGGAGGGACGGGGTCTTCTCAACTAATGAAAAACTGTTTTTT.

This chain uses TRBV2 with TRBJ2-1; a weak D match, TRBD2 (6 bases). Trimming removed 8 bases at V and 3 bases at J, with 14 bases between. CDR3 length: 14 amino acids. CDR1 SNHLY and CDR2 FYNNEI come from the germline V gene. CDR3 bases: TGTGCCAGCTCCAGGACGGGGGACTACAATGAGCAGTTCTTC. This sequence encodes CASSRTGDYNEQFF.

The rearrangement links TRBV5-8 to TRBJ1-1; D perhaps matches TRBD1 (6 bases). V lost 4 bases to trimming and J lost 2 bases, with 18 bases between them. CDR1 SGHTS and CDR2 YDEGEE come from the germline V gene. This CDR3 has 16 amino acids. The CDR3 loop reads CASSRLGGQANTEAFF. The CDR3 DNA sequence: TGTGCCAGCAGCCGGCTAGGGGGACAAGCAAACACTGAAGCTTTCTTT. The whole variable domain, remainder taken from reference TRBV5-8 and TRBJ1-1, is EAGVTQSPTHLIKTRGQQATLRCSPISGHTSVYWYQQALGLGLQFLLWYDEGEERNRGNFPPRFSGRQFPNYSSELNVNALELEDSALYLCASSRLGGQANTEAFFGQGTRLTVV.

The rearrangement joins TRBV19 to TRBJ2-1, with TRBD1 matching 7 bases. The length of the CDR3 is 13 residues. After removal of 3 bases from V and 7 bases from J, the junction contained 3 bases not matched to a gene. In germline, CDR1 is LNHDA, CDR2 SQIVND (reference sequence). The CDR3: CASSIDRANEQFF. CDR3 DNA: TGTGCCAGTAGTATCGACAGGGCTAATGAGCAGTTCTTC.

This rearrangement joins TRBV29-1 to TRBJ1-1, with 7 positions matching TRBD1. J was trimmed by 0 bases and V by 6 bases; bases with no gene match: 4. The CDR3 consists of 13 residues. From germline, CDR1 is SQVTM and CDR2 ANQGSEA. The CDR3 DNA is TGCAGCGTCACACAGGGGATGAACACTGAAGCTTTCTTT. This encodes CSVTQGMNTEAFF.

The V call is TRBV6-4, the J call TRBJ2-7; D may be TRBD1 (5 bases). Germline V gene sequence: CDR1 MRHNA, CDR2 SNTAGT. The CDR3 consists of 12 residues. V dropped 4 bases and J dropped 5 bases, with 9 bases sitting between them. The CDR3 sequence: CASSAPTDEQYF. Written as DNA, the CDR3 is TGTGCCAGCAGTGCCCCGACAGACGAGCAGTACTTC.

This clone came up a few times. The rearrangement joins TRBV30 to TRBJ1-2; TRBD1 matches at 9 bases. This CDR3 is 14 amino acids long. Looked up from germline, CDR1 is GTSNPN and CDR2 is SVGIG (reference sequence). V was clipped by 5 bases and J by 4 bases; unmatched bases: 8. CDR3 loop: CAWGGQGSAYGYTF. The DNA of the CDR3 is TGTGCCTGGGGCGGACAGGGGAGTGCCTATGGCTACACCTTC. The full variable domain, its missing parts supplied by reference TRBV30 and TRBJ1-2, is SQTIHQWPATLVQPVGSPLSLECTVEGTSNPNLYWYRQAAGRGLQLLFYSVGIGQISSEVPQNLSASRPQDRQFILSSKKLLLSDSGFYLCAWGGQGSAYGYTFGSGTRLTVV.